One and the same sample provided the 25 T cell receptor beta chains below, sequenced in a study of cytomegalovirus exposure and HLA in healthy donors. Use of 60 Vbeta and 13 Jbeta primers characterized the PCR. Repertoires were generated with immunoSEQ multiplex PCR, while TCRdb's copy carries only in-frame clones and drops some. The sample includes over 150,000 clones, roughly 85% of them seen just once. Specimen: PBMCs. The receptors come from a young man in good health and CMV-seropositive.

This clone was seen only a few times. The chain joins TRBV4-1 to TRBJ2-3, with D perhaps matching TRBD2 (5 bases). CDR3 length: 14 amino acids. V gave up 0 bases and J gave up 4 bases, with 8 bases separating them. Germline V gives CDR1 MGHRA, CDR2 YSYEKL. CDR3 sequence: CASSQDLGADTQYF. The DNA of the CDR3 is TGCGCCAGCAGCCAAGACTTGGGAGCAGATACGCAGTATTTT.

CDR3 nucleotide sequence: TGTGCCAGCAGCCTAACCCATAGCTCTGGGGAAGCTTTCTTT. Protein: CASSLTHSSGEAFF. The J gene is TRBJ1-1, the V gene TRBV2; the D is unclear. CDR1 and CDR2 from the germline V gene are SNHLY and FYNNEI. V was clipped by 6 bases and J by 8 bases, with 19 bases between them. This CDR3 contains 14 residues.

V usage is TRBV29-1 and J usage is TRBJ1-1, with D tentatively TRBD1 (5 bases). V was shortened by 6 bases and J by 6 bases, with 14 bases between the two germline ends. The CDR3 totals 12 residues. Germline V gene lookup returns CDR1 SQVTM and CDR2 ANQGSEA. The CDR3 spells CSVPQGLAEAFF. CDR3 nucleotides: TGCAGCGTGCCCCAGGGTTTGGCTGAAGCTTTCTTT.

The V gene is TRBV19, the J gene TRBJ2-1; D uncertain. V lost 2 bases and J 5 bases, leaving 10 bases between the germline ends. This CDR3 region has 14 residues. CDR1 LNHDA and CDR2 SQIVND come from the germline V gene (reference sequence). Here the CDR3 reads CASSIMSPNNEQFF. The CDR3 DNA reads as TGTGCCAGTAGTATAATGTCCCCCAACAATGAGCAGTTCTTC.

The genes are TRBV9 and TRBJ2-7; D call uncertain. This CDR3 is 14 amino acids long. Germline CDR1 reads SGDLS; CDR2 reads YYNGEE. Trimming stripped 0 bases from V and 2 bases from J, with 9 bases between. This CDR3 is CASSVGGSTYEQYF. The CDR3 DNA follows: TGTGCCAGCAGCGTAGGTGGCAGTACCTACGAGCAGTACTTC.

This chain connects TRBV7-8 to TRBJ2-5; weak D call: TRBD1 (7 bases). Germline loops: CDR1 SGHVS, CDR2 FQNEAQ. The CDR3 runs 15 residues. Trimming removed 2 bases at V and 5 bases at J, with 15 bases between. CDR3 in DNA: TGTGCCAGCAGCTTATGGAGGGGGCTAGGGGAGACCCAGTACTTC. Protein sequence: CASSLWRGLGETQYF.

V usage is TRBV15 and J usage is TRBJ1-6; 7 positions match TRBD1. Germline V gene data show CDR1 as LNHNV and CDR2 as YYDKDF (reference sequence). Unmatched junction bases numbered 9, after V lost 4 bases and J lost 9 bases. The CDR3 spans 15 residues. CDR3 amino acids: CATSTRTGVSSPLHF. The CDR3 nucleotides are TGTGCCACCAGCACCCGGACAGGAGTGAGTTCACCCCTCCACTTT.

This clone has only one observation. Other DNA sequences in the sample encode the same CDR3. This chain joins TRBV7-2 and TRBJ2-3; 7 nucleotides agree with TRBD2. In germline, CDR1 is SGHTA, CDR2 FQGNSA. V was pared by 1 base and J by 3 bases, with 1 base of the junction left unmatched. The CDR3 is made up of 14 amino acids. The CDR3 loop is CASSLGAGTDTQYF. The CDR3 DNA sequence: TGTGCCAGCAGCTTAGGAGCGGGAACAGATACGCAGTATTTT.

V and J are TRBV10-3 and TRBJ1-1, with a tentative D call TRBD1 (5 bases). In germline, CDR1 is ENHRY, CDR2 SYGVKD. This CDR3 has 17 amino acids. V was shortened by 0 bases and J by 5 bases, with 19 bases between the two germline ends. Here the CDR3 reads CAISESAGGGLETEAFF. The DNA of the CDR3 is TGTGCCATCAGTGAGTCGGCTGGGGGGGGTCTAGAAACTGAAGCTTTCTTT.

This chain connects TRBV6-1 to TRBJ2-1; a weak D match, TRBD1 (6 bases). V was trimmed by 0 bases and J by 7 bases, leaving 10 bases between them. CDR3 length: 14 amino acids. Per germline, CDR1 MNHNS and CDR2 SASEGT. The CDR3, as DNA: TGTGCCAGCAGTGAAGCGGTTAGGGGGAATGAGCAGTTCTTC. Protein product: CASSEAVRGNEQFF.

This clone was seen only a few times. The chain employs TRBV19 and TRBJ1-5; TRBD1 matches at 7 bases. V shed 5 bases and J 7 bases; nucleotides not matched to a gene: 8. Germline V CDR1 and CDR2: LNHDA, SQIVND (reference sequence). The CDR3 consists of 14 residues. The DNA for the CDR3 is TGTGCCAGTAGTGCCCGGACAGGCAGGCAGCCCCAGCATTTT. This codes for CASSARTGRQPQHF.

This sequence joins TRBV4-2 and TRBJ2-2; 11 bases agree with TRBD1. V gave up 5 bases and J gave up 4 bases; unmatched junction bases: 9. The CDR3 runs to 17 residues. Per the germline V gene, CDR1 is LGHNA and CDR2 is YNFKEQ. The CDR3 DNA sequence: TGTGCCAGCAGCTCAAAAGCGGGGACAGGGGGCACCGGGGAGCTGTTTTTT. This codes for CASSSKAGTGGTGELFF.

CDR3 sequence reads: CASSLSDDLAGYTDTQYF. The CDR3 nucleotides are TGTGCCAGCAGCTTGAGTGATGACCTAGCGGGATACACAGATACGCAGTATTTT. The chain has TRBV5-4 and TRBJ2-3; 9 positions match TRBD2. CDR1 is SGHNT, CDR2 YYREEE, per germline (reference sequence). CDR3 size: 18 residues. With V trimmed by 1 base and J by 2 bases, 11 bases remained unmatched.

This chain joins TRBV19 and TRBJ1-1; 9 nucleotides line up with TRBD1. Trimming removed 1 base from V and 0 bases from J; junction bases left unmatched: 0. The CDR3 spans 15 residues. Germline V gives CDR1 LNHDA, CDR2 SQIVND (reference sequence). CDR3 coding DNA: TGTGCCAGTAGTATAGGGACAGGGGTGAACACTGAAGCTTTCTTT. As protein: CASSIGTGVNTEAFF.

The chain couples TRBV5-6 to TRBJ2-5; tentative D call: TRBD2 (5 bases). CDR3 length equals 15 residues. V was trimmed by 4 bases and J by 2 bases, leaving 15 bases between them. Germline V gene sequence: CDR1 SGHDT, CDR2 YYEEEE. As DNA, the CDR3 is TGTGCCAGCAGCCTAAACCGGATAGCGCAAGAGACCCAGTACTTC. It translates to CASSLNRIAQETQYF.

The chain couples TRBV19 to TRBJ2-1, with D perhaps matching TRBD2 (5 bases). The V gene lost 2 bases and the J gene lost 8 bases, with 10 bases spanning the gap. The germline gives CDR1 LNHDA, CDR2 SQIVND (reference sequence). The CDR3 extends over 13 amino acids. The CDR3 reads CASSIQREDEQFF. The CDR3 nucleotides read TGTGCCAGTAGTATACAGAGGGAAGATGAGCAGTTCTTC.

As DNA, the CDR3 is TGTGCCTGGAGTGTTCAGGTCGCGCAGTACTTC. Translation gives CAWSVQVAQYF. The rearrangement links TRBV30 to TRBJ2-5; D not resolved. The CDR3 totals 11 residues. Germline loops: CDR1 GTSNPN, CDR2 SVGIG (reference sequence). Deletions cut 0 bases from V and 11 bases from J, with 10 bases between.

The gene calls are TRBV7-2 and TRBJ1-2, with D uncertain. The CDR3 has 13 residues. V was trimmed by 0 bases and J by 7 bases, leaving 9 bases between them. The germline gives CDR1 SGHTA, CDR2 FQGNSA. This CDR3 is CASSLAGGGGYTF. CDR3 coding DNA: TGTGCCAGCAGCTTAGCAGGAGGTGGTGGCTACACCTTC. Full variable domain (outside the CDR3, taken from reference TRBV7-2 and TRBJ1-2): GAGVSQSPSNKVTEKGKDVELRCDPISGHTALYWYRQSLGQGLEFLIYFQGNSAPDKSGLPSDRFSAERTGGSVSTLTIQRTQQEDSAVYLCASSLAGGGGYTFGSGTRLTVV.

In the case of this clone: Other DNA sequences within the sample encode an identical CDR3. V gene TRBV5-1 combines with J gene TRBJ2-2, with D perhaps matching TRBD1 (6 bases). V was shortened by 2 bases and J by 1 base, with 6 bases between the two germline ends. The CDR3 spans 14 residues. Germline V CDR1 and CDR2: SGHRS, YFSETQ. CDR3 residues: CASSLQGNTGELFF. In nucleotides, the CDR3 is TGCGCCAGCAGCTTACAGGGGAACACCGGGGAGCTGTTTTTT.

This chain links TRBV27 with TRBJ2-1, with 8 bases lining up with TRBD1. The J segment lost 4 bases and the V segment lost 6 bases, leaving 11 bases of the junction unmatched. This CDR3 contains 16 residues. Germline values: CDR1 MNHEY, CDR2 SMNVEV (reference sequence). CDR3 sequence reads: CASRDTGTGEYNEQFF. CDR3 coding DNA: TGTGCCAGCAGAGATACCGGGACAGGCGAATACAATGAGCAGTTCTTC.

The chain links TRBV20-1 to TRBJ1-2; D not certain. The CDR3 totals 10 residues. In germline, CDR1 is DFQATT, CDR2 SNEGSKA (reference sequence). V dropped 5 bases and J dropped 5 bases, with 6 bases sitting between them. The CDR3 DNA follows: TGCAGTGCTTACAAGTATGGCTACACCTTC. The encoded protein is CSAYKYGYTF.

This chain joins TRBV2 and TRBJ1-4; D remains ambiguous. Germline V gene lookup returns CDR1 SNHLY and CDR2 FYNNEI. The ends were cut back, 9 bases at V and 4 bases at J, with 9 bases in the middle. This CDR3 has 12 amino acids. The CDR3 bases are TGTGCCAGAAGCGGACTTAATGAAAAACTGTTTTTT. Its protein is CARSGLNEKLFF.

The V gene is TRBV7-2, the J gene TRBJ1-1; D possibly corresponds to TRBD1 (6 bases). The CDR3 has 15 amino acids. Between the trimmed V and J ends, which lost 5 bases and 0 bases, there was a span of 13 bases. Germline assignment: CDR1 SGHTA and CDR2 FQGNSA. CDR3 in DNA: TGTGCCAGCAGCCCACAGGGAGGGATGAACACTGAAGCTTTCTTT. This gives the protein CASSPQGGMNTEAFF.

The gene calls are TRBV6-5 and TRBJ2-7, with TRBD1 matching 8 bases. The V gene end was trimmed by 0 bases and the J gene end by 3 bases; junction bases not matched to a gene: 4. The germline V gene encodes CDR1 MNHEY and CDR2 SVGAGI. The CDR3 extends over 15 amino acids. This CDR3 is CASSYSIRGLYEQYF. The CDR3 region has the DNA TGTGCCAGCAGTTACTCGATCAGGGGGCTCTACGAGCAGTACTTC.

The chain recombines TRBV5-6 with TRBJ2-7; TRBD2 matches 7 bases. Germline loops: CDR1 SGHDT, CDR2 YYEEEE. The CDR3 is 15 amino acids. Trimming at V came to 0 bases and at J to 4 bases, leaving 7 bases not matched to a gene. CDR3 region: CASSLVGTTLYEQYV. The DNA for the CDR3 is TGTGCCAGCAGCTTGGTTGGGACTACCTTATACGAGCAGTACGTC.